The rows below give T cell receptor beta chains drawn from one sample of a study of cytomegalovirus exposure and HLA in healthy donors. Assay: immunoSEQ multiplex PCR; the TCRdb copy retains only in-frame clones and omits some. The sample consists of just over 60,000 clones, around 87% of them appearing once. The sequenced material came from PBMCs. All receptors derive from a man between 18 and 35 years old in good health and CMV-seronegative. Both conserved end residues are part of each CDR3. The D gene is left open where the match is weak. A clone size is listed for some rows: how often the clone was seen (once, few, many), or a class if it is expanded.

cdr3_aa	cdr3_nt	d_call	v_call	j_call	cdr3_length	clone_size
CAISEELAGGDYEQYF	TGTGCCATCAGCGAGGAACTAGCGGGGGGGGACTACGAGCAGTACTTC	TRBD2	TRBV10-3	TRBJ2-7	16	-
CASSFLGRDTEAFF	TGTGCCAGCAGTTTCCTCGGGCGGGACACTGAAGCTTTCTTT	-	TRBV6-5	TRBJ1-1	14	-
CAWSYGGARTSETQYF	TGTGCCTGGAGCTACGGGGGGGCGCGAACGTCAGAGACCCAGTACTTC	TRBD2	TRBV30	TRBJ2-5	16	-
CASSPRTGVYGYTF	TGTGCCAGTAGTCCTAGGACAGGGGTCTATGGCTACACCTTC	TRBD1	TRBV19	TRBJ1-2	14	-
CASSANNNEQFF	TGTGCCAGCAGCGCAAACAACAATGAGCAGTTCTTC	-	TRBV9	TRBJ2-1	12	-
CAISETSGGPLGELFF	TGTGCCATCAGTGAAACTAGCGGGGGGCCTCTTGGGGAGCTGTTTTTT	TRBD2	TRBV10-3	TRBJ2-2	16	-
CASSMRGARAFF	TGTGCCAGTAGTATGCGGGGGGCGCGCGCTTTCTTT	-	TRBV19	TRBJ1-1	12	-
CASSPSPTSEAFF	TGTGCCAGCAGCCCTTCCCCAACATCTGAAGCTTTCTTT	-	TRBV9	TRBJ1-1	13	-
CASSVFSGGYNEQFF	TGTGCCAGCAGCGTATTTAGCGGGGGATACAATGAGCAGTTCTTC	TRBD2	TRBV9	TRBJ2-1	15	-
CASSLRDIDEKLFF	TGCGCCAGCAGCTTGCGGGACATTGATGAAAAACTGTTTTTT	-	TRBV5-1	TRBJ1-4	14	-
CASSPPGLTREQYF	TGTGCCAGCAGTCCCCCGGGACTAACCCGCGAGCAGTACTTC	TRBD2	TRBV11-3	TRBJ2-7	14	-
CASTDSRLADTGELFF	TGTGCCAGCACCGACTCTAGACTAGCAGACACCGGGGAGCTGTTTTTT	TRBD2	TRBV25-1	TRBJ2-2	16	-
CASSSGGAYSYNEQFF	TGTGCCAGCAGTTCGGGGGGGGCTTACTCCTACAATGAGCAGTTCTTC	TRBD2	TRBV5-4	TRBJ2-1	16	-
CASSATRNPYNEQFF	TGTGCCAGCAGCGCCACTAGGAACCCCTACAATGAGCAGTTCTTC	-	TRBV6-1	TRBJ2-1	15	once
CASSLTYLQGYEQYF	TGTGCCAGCAGCCTCACGTACCTACAGGGTTACGAGCAGTACTTC	-	TRBV27	TRBJ2-7	15	-
CASSTSAGGRETQYF	TGTGCCAGTAGTACGTCAGCGGGGGGCCGAGAGACCCAGTACTTC	TRBD2	TRBV19	TRBJ2-5	15	-
CASSSTGGCFYEQYF	TGTGCCAGCAGCTCTACAGGGGGCTGTTTCTACGAGCAGTACTTC	TRBD1	TRBV11-3	TRBJ2-7	15	once
CASNLHERPNEAFF	TGTGCCAGCAACTTGCACGAGCGGCCCAATGAAGCTTTCTTT	-	TRBV28	TRBJ1-1	14	-
CASNPSGDPDEQYF	TGTGCCAGTAACCCTTCGGGGGATCCCGACGAGCAGTACTTC	-	TRBV7-9	TRBJ2-7	14	once
CASSLRDSYEKLFF	TGTGCCAGCAGCCTCCGGGACAGTTATGAAAAACTGTTTTTT	TRBD1	TRBV7-9	TRBJ1-4	14	-
CASSYSTENTEAFF	TGTGCCAGCAGTTACTCGACAGAGAACACTGAAGCTTTCTTT	-	TRBV6-5	TRBJ1-1	14	-
CASSPPGYQTQYF	TGTGCCAGCAGCCCCCCAGGGTACCAGACCCAGTACTTC	-	TRBV13	TRBJ2-5	13	-
CASSLLGTYEQYF	TGTGCCAGCAGTCTCCTCGGTACCTACGAGCAGTACTTC	-	TRBV28	TRBJ2-7	13	-
CASSSPSGTGFNEKLFF	TGTGCCAGCAGTTCCCCATCGGGGACAGGGTTTAATGAAAAACTGTTTTTT	TRBD1	TRBV28	TRBJ1-4	17	-
CASIILAGGRFEQFF	TGTGCCAGCATCATACTAGCGGGGGGACGATTTGAGCAGTTCTTC	TRBD2	TRBV6-1	TRBJ2-1	15	-
CASSRRGGLDGEQFF	TGTGCCAGCAGTCGGAGGGGAGGCCTAGACGGTGAGCAGTTCTTC	-	TRBV9	TRBJ2-1	15	-
CASSLASIYEQFF	TGTGCCAGCAGCTTAGCGTCAATTTATGAGCAGTTCTTC	-	TRBV7-9	TRBJ2-1	13	few
CASSEAAGNPYEQYF	TGTGCCAGCAGTGAAGCGGCAGGGAACCCCTACGAGCAGTACTTC	-	TRBV6-1	TRBJ2-7	15	-
CASSLAPLVPFPKLYNSPLHF	TGTGCCAGCAGTTTAGCCCCACTCGTCCCGTTTCCCAAGTTGTATAATTCACCCCTCCACTTT	-	TRBV28	TRBJ1-6	21	once
CASSSSGGTKGGYTF	TGTGCCAGCAGCTCGTCAGGAGGTACTAAGGGTGGCTACACCTTC	-	TRBV7-9	TRBJ1-2	15	-
CASSHWTGAEQFF	TGTGCCAGCAGCCATTGGACAGGGGCTGAGCAGTTCTTC	TRBD1	TRBV14	TRBJ2-1	13	-
CASSRTGVTGELFF	TGTGCCAGCAGTCGTACGGGGGTTACCGGGGAGCTGTTTTTT	-	TRBV11-2	TRBJ2-2	14	-
CASSLGDFPSYEQYF	TGCGCCAGCAGCTTGGGTGACTTCCCTTCCTACGAGCAGTACTTC	-	TRBV5-1	TRBJ2-7	15	once
CASSLELAGGEETQYF	TGTGCCAGCAGCTTGGAACTAGCGGGGGGAGAAGAGACCCAGTACTTC	TRBD2	TRBV5-4	TRBJ2-5	16	once
CAWSVKGSNQPQHF	TGTGCCTGGAGTGTAAAGGGGAGCAATCAGCCCCAGCATTTT	-	TRBV30	TRBJ1-5	14	-
CAARSQVFMNTEAFF	TGTGCCGCCAGGTCGCAGGTCTTCATGAACACTGAAGCTTTCTTT	-	TRBV6-6	TRBJ1-1	15	-
CASSNQQEGAFF	TGTGCCAGCAGTAACCAACAGGAGGGAGCTTTCTTT	-	TRBV6-6	TRBJ1-1	12	-
CASSLRGPTEAFF	TGTGCCAGCAGCTTAAGGGGCCCCACTGAAGCTTTCTTT	-	TRBV13	TRBJ1-1	13	few
CASSLGDSSVDEQFF	TGTGCCAGCAGTTTAGGGGACAGCTCCGTGGATGAGCAGTTCTTC	TRBD1	TRBV28	TRBJ2-1	15	-
CASSEGARQGNSPLHF	TGTGCCAGCAGTGAGGGCGCGAGACAGGGGAATTCACCCCTCCACTTT	TRBD1	TRBV2	TRBJ1-6	16	-
CASSLERTHEQYF	TGTGCCAGCAGCTTAGAGCGGACCCACGAGCAGTACTTC	-	TRBV7-3	TRBJ2-7	13	-
CASSESDSSGYTF	TGCGCCAGCAGTGAGTCGGACAGCAGTGGCTACACCTTC	-	TRBV10-1	TRBJ1-2	13	-
CASSRGGWPQYF	TGTGCCAGCAGCCGCGGGGGGTGGCCGCAGTATTTT	TRBD2	TRBV27	TRBJ2-3	12	-
CASSSSGGYNEQFF	TGTGCCAGCAGCAGTAGCGGGGGCTACAATGAGCAGTTCTTC	TRBD2	TRBV7-2	TRBJ2-1	14	-
CASSLLSRNTEAFF	TGTGCCAGCAGCCTTCTATCCCGGAACACTGAAGCTTTCTTT	-	TRBV6-1	TRBJ1-1	14	few
CASAGKGGGNQPQHF	TGTGCCAGCGCGGGGAAAGGGGGCGGCAATCAGCCCCAGCATTTT	TRBD1	TRBV2	TRBJ1-5	15	-
CASSQDPSYNSPLHF	TGCGCCAGCAGCCAAGATCCATCCTATAATTCACCCCTCCACTTT	-	TRBV4-1	TRBJ1-6	15	-
CASSQFRETQYF	TGTGCCAGCAGCCAGTTTCGAGAGACCCAGTACTTC	-	TRBV14	TRBJ2-5	12	-
CASSSGLAGGPTDTQYF	TGCGCCAGCAGCTCGGGACTAGCGGGGGGGCCGACAGATACGCAGTATTTT	TRBD2	TRBV5-1	TRBJ2-3	17	-
CASSLAGIRETEAFF	TGCGCCAGCAGCTTGGCAGGGATCAGAGAGACTGAAGCTTTCTTT	-	TRBV5-1	TRBJ1-1	15	-
CASSVGGLRYGYTF	TGTGCCAGCAGTGTAGGGGGCCTTCGTTATGGCTACACCTTC	TRBD1	TRBV2	TRBJ1-2	14	-
CASSTRTGGNSPLHF	TGTGCCAGCAGTACCCGGACAGGAGGGAATTCACCCCTCCACTTT	TRBD1	TRBV28	TRBJ1-6	15	-
CASTITGARGYTF	TGTGCCAGCACCATCACAGGGGCTCGAGGCTACACCTTC	TRBD1	TRBV28	TRBJ1-2	13	once
CASSQDRTLMNTEAFF	TGTGCCAGCAGTCAGGACAGGACCCTCATGAACACTGAAGCTTTCTTT	TRBD1	TRBV6-6	TRBJ1-1	16	-
CASSASTEAFF	TGTGCCAGCAGCGCGTCAACTGAAGCTTTCTTT	-	TRBV7-9	TRBJ1-1	11	few
CASMRANSGNTIYF	TGTGCCAGCATGCGGGCCAACTCTGGAAACACCATATATTTT	-	TRBV5-6	TRBJ1-3	14	-
CASSDTGYGSYNSPLHF	TGTGCCAGCAGCGATACAGGGTATGGGTCCTATAATTCACCCCTCCACTTT	-	TRBV9	TRBJ1-6	17	once
CASSDPRGNSNQPQHF	TGTGCCAGCAGTGACCCTAGGGGAAATAGCAATCAGCCCCAGCATTTT	-	TRBV6-4	TRBJ1-5	16	-
CASIKTETNYGYTF	TGTGCCAGCATTAAAACAGAGACTAACTATGGCTACACCTTC	-	TRBV2	TRBJ1-2	14	-